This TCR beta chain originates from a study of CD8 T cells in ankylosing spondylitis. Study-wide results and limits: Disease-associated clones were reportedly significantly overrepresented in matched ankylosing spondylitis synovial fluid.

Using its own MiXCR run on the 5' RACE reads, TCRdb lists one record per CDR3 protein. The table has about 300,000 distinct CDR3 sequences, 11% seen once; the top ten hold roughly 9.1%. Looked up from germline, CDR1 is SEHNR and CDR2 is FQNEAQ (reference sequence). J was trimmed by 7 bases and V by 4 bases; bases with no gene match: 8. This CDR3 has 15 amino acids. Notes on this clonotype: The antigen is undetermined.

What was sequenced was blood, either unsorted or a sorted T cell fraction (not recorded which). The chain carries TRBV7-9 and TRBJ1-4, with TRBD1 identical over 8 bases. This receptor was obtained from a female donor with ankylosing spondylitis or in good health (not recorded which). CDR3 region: CASSSPGQGVEKLFF. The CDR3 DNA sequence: TGTGCCAGCAGCTCCCCCGGACAGGGAGTTGAAAAACTGTTTTTT.